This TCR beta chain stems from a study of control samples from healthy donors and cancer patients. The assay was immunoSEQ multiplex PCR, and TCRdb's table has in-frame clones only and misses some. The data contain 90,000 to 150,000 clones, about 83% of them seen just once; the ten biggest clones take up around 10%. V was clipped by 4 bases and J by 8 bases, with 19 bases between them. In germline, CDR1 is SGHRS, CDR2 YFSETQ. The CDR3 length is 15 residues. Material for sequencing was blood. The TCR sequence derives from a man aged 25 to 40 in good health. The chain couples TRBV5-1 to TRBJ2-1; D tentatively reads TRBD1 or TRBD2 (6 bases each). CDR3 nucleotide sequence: TGCGCCAGCAGCCCCCTAGCGCAGGGGTGGGATGAGCAGTTCTTC. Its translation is CASSPLAQGWDEQFF.